The T cell receptor (beta chain) described here comes from a study of T cell responses to AZD1222 COVID-19 vaccine (dated by TCRdb to the early 2020s). Background for the entire study: A total of approximately 240 trial participants underwent TCR sequencing, of whom 207 had received two doses of AZD1222 and about 25 had received two doses of the MenACWY control vaccine. Trial participants were enrolled by age into 18-55, 56-69 and 70-plus year subgroups, with approximately 150, 30 and 60 TCR-sequenced participants respectively. Summary of the overall study and its limitations: Vaccine-associated CD4 TCRs spanned the whole spike protein, with dominant responses in regions 160-218 and 743-854. Because no day 14 peak-response samples were available, repertoires were characterized only after the peak T cell response. Reportedly, close to half of the unique spike-specific TCRs recognized epitopes lying outside the regions that are mutated in the B.1.351 and B.1.1.7 variants. Participants were mostly white British and included more females than males, and it was suggested by the authors that clonal diversity may have been underestimated. Conclusions about previously exposed vaccinees were limited because only six AZD1222 recipients were SARS-CoV-2 seropositive at baseline. After two AZD1222 doses, spike-specific TCR breadth and depth were significantly higher than at day 0 and than in MenACWY recipients. The 56-69-year group was small, and its depth increase did not reach significance, likely because of low power.

This sample's time point label indicates: baseline before first vaccination. What this sample's treatment or condition label stands for: meningococcal conjugate vaccine given as trial control. Samples from vaccinated people were obtained from the UK trials COV001 and COV002, which included a single-blind randomized controlled phase 2/3 trial of AZD1222 (ChAdOx1 nCoV-19) in healthy adults. Trial participant PBMC samples were collected at day 0 and day 28 after the second dose for TCRbeta chain sequencing. The CDR3, cysteine through phenylalanine, is 11 amino acids long. Just the 33-base CDR3 DNA is kept, in frame starting at base 1. V and J are truncated by 4 bases and 12 bases respectively, leaving an intervening sequence of 11 bases. CDR1 and CDR2 (SGHTS, YDEGEE) derive from the germline V gene. About this clone itself: Its target antigen remains unknown. No much larger clone exists at a distance of one base, and base qualities are not known.

The CDR3 regions of human TCRbeta chains were analyzed by immunosequencing. From the authors' description of their analysis: TCRs in the repertoires were compared against a reference library of SARS-CoV-2-specific TCRs that had been generated with the MIRA antigen-specificity platform. Breadth was defined as the fraction of unique TCRs that were SARS-CoV-2-associated, and depth was defined as the fraction of total T cells that were SARS-CoV-2-associated. Using the MIRA data, every spike-specific TCR was mapped to the spike region that the TCR reacted to and assigned to either a CD4 or a CD8 class. Log10-transformed breadth and depth values were compared by one-way ANOVA with Sidak's multiple comparisons tests. Sourced from immuneACCESS, this table was stored by TCRdb with only in-frame sequences that have V and J called. A share of the clones is absent; for the studies checked, an unresolved V gene accounts for under half, and the remainder has no known explanation. V, J and clone size are those of that table, while D and trimming were read from the DNA. Across this sample there are approximately 220,000 clones, with approximately 94% seen only once. In total, the top ten clones hold 1% of the sample.

The receptor was isolated from an adult in good health. The input for sequencing was peripheral blood, taken on day 0 of MenACWY control vaccination. This chain is built from TRBV5-8 and TRBJ2-1; the D gene identity is not certain. The bases are TGTGCCAGCAGCCTCTTGAGACCGCAGTTCTTC. This yields the protein CASSLLRPQFF.